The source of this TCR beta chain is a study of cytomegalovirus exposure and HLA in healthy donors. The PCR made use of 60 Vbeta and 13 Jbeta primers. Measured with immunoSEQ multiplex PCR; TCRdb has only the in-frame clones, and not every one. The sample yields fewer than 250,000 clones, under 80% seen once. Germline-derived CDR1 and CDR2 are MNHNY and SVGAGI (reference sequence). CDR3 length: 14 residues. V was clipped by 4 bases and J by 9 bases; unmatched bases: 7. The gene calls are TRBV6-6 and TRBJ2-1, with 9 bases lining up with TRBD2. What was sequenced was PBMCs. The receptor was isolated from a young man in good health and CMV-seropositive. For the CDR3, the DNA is TGTGCCAGCAGTTCCCTAGCGGGAAGGACTGAGCAGTTCTTC. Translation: CASSSLAGRTEQFF.